The source of this TCR beta chain is a study of blood T cells in healthy people across ages. The authors ran a second PCR of roughly 7 to 11 cycles using a sample-barcoded 5' primer and a J-beta primer mix. Each cDNA molecule carried a tag from a template-switch adaptor that contained 12 random nucleotides. MiXCR, applied by TCRdb to the 5' RACE reads, yields one record per CDR3 protein. The data contain fewer than 1,200,000 distinct CDR3 sequences, under 30% of them singletons. In germline, CDR1 is DFQATT, CDR2 SNEGSKA (reference sequence). CDR3 length: 13 amino acids. Trimming left V 6 bases short and J 4 bases short, with 14 bases between. The amount of total RNA extracted per sample was at least 5.5 micrograms. The data also belong to a second study, concerning T cells of mothers and their children.

The chain joins TRBV20-1 to TRBJ2-3, with a weak D call TRBD1 (6 bases). This clonotype was sampled from a girl aged 2-10 years in good health. Source material: blood. In DNA, the CDR3 is TGCAGTGCCAAAATCACAGGGCCAGATACGCAGTATTTT. This translates into CSAKITGPDTQYF.